These 2 T cell receptor beta chains were sequenced from one sample in a study of T cells in Graves' hyperthyroidism and ophthalmopathy. Amplification targeted TCR beta CDR3 regions from RNA transcripts. TCR CDR3 regions were first amplified by RT-PCR with HTBI primers. From the multiplex PCR reads, TCRdb called clonotypes with MiXCR, one entry per CDR3 protein. The table lists approximately 400,000 distinct CDR3 sequences, 15% to 20% of them singletons. The specimen sequenced was blood. The receptors derive from a man aged 18 to 29 with Graves' ophthalmopathy.

In its sample, this clonotype was seen many times. This chain uses TRBV6-1 with TRBJ2-5, with D tentatively TRBD2 (6 bases). There are 12 residues in the CDR3. Germline CDR1 MNHNS, CDR2 SASEGT. V lost 5 bases and J lost 7, with 11 bases in between. CDR3 protein: CASSRDSVTQYF. DNA of the CDR3: TGTGCCAGCAGTAGGGACTCGGTGACCCAGTACTTC.

The CDR3 bases are TGTGCCAGCAGGGCTCGGGACAGGGAAACTGGGGCCAACGTCCTGACTTTC. This encodes CASRARDRETGANVLTF. The chain couples TRBV7-9 to TRBJ2-6, with 9 nucleotides matching TRBD1. The V and J ends lost 6 bases and 2 bases, in that order; junction bases with no gene match: 8. Germline V gene lookup returns CDR1 SEHNR and CDR2 FQNEAQ (reference sequence). CDR3 length equals 17 residues.